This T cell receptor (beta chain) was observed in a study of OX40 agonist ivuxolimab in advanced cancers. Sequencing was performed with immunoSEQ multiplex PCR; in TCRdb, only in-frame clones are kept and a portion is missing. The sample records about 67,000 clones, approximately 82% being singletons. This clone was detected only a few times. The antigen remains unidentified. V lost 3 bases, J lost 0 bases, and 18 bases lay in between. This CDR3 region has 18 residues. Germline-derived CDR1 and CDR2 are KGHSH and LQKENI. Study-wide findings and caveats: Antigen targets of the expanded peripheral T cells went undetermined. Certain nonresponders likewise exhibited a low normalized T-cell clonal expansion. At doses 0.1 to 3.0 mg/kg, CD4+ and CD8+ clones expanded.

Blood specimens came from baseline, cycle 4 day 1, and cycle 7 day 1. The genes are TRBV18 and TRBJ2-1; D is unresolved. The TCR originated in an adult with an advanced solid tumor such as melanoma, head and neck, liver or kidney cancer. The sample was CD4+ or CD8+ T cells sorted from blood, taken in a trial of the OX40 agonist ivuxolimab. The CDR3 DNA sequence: TGTGCCAGCTCACCCCGAGACCCTCGAGCGAGCTCCTACAATGAGCAGTTCTTC. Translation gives CASSPRDPRASSYNEQFF.